Following are 21 T cell receptor beta chains from one sample sequenced in a study of T cell changes during pregnancy in multiple sclerosis. Using immunoSEQ multiplex PCR, the repertoire was profiled, and TCRdb retains in-frame clones only, with some absent. Here the sample spans approximately 61,000 clones, around 93% being singletons. The sample consisted of peripheral blood, taken after pregnancy. The receptors originated from a female donor in good health, enrolled as a control in a pregnancy study.

This clone was seen a single time. The V and J genes are TRBV27 and TRBJ2-7; TRBD2 aligns across 8 bases. J lost 9 bases, V lost 5 bases, and 12 bases had no gene match. The CDR3 extends over 14 amino acids. Germline CDR1 reads MNHEY; CDR2 reads SMNVEV (reference sequence). The CDR3 DNA is TGTGCCAGCAGTCCCCTTATAGCGGGATCAGGGCAGTACTTC. Its translation: CASSPLIAGSGQYF.

The J gene is TRBJ2-1, the V gene TRBV19; TRBD2 is a possible D gene (5 bases). The germline V and J ends were trimmed by 5 bases and 8 bases, with 28 bases remaining between them. The CDR3 is made up of 18 amino acids. Germline CDR1 and CDR2: LNHDA and SQIVND (reference sequence). The CDR3 spells CASSARPPQRFIDHEQFF. As DNA, the CDR3 is TGTGCCAGTAGTGCCAGGCCCCCACAGCGGTTCATAGACCATGAGCAGTTCTTC.

The chain uses TRBV18 and TRBJ1-1, with 9 bases lining up with TRBD1. This CDR3 is built from 14 residues. V shed 6 bases and J 5 bases; nucleotides not matched to a gene: 7. Germline CDR1 reads KGHSH; CDR2 reads LQKENI. The CDR3 DNA reads as TGTGCCAGCTCGGCCGGGACAGGGCGGACTGAAGCTTTCTTT. It codes for CASSAGTGRTEAFF.

Points on this clone: The sample contains more than one DNA sequence encoding this CDR3. The chain links TRBV9 to TRBJ2-3; no definite D call. The V end lost 0 bases, the J end lost 2 bases, and 4 bases lay between the germline ends. CDR1 is SGDLS, CDR2 YYNGEE, per germline. The CDR3 is made up of 13 amino acids. CDR3 DNA: TGTGCCAGCAGCGTAGGGCCCACAGATACGCAGTATTTT. As protein: CASSVGPTDTQYF. The variable domain in full, completed from reference TRBV9 and TRBJ2-3, reads DSGVTQTPKHLITATGQRVTLRCSPRSGDLSVYWYQQSLDQGLQFLIQYYNGEERAKGNILERFSAQQFPDLHSELNLSSLELGDSALYFCASSVGPTDTQYFGPGTRLTVL.

The chain uses TRBV27 and TRBJ1-2, with 8 bases identical to TRBD1. Germline CDR1 MNHEY, CDR2 SMNVEV (reference sequence). This CDR3 contains 16 residues. Trimming took 1 base from V and 5 from J; bases not matched to a gene: 9. CDR3 sequence (DNA): TGTGCCAGCAGTTTATATCCTACAGGGGGACCTTATGGCTACACCTTC. This translates into CASSLYPTGGPYGYTF.

This sequence joins TRBV6-6 and TRBJ1-5, with D tentatively TRBD1 (6 bases). Germline values: CDR1 MNHNY, CDR2 SVGAGI (reference sequence). The CDR3 length is 12 residues. Between the trimmed V and J ends, which lost 0 bases and 11 bases, there was a span of 8 bases. The CDR3 protein is CASSYSSGAQHF. CDR3 in DNA: TGTGCCAGCAGTTACTCGTCAGGGGCCCAGCATTTT.

This clone appeared a single time. The chain recombines TRBV7-9 with TRBJ2-3; TRBD2 aligns across 15 bases. Looked up from germline, CDR1 is SEHNR and CDR2 is FQNEAQ (reference sequence). The CDR3 has 17 residues. With V trimmed by 5 bases and J by 5 bases, 8 bases remained unmatched. CDR3 loop: CASSLWTSGRAGDTQYF. The CDR3 bases are TGTGCCAGCAGCCTCTGGACTAGCGGGAGGGCCGGAGATACGCAGTATTTT.

The chain is built from TRBV11-2 and TRBJ1-5, with D uncertain. The CDR3 totals 13 residues. The ends were cut back, 0 bases at V and 9 bases at J, with 9 bases in the middle. The germline V gene encodes CDR1 SGHAT and CDR2 FQNNGV. The CDR3 is CASSLDGRRPQHF. The CDR3, as DNA: TGTGCCAGCAGCTTAGACGGGAGGAGGCCCCAGCATTTT.

This chain connects TRBV15 to TRBJ1-5; D may be TRBD1 (5 bases). Germline V gene lookup returns CDR1 LNHNV and CDR2 YYDKDF (reference sequence). This CDR3 spans 13 amino acids. V was shortened by 3 bases and J by 7 bases, with 10 bases between the two germline ends. The DNA of the CDR3 is TGTGCCACCAGCAGCGAGCGGGGGCAGCCCCAGCATTTT. It is translated as CATSSERGQPQHF.

The table lists this clone with a count of one. The V gene is TRBV5-6, the J gene TRBJ2-2; 7 bases are a match to TRBD1. CDR3 length equals 16 residues. V was clipped by 3 bases and J by 1 base; unmatched bases: 6. Germline CDR1 and CDR2: SGHDT and YYEEEE. The CDR3 DNA reads as TGTGCCAGCAGCTCAGCCGGGACAGTGAACACCGGGGAGCTGTTTTTT. Translated, it gives CASSSAGTVNTGELFF.

The rearrangement uses TRBV29-1 and TRBJ1-5; 10 bases are a match to TRBD1. J gave up 5 bases and V 7 bases, and 5 bases lay outside the gene matches. CDR3 length: 13 amino acids. Germline V gene sequence: CDR1 SQVTM, CDR2 ANQGSEA. CDR3 sequence reads: CSAGTGADQPQHF. For the CDR3, the DNA is TGCAGCGCCGGGACAGGGGCGGATCAGCCCCAGCATTTT.

This chain links TRBV5-1 with TRBJ2-7; weak D call: TRBD1 (5 bases). Germline V CDR1 and CDR2: SGHRS, YFSETQ. V gave up 3 bases and J gave up 1 base, with 11 bases separating them. CDR3 size: 14 residues. The CDR3 DNA sequence: TGCGCCAGCAGCTCTCCAGGGTCGTCCTACGAGCAGTACTTC. Translating gives CASSSPGSSYEQYF.

The chain links TRBV11-3 to TRBJ1-4; D is ambiguous. The V end lost 6 bases, the J end lost 7 bases, and 9 bases lay between the germline ends. Germline assignment: CDR1 SGHNT and CDR2 YENEEA. This CDR3 is built from 12 residues. The CDR3: CASSSRGEKLFF. The CDR3 DNA is TGTGCCAGCAGTAGTAGAGGTGAAAAACTGTTTTTT.

The chain links TRBV6-5 to TRBJ2-3, with 7 bases fitting TRBD2. CDR1 is MNHEY and CDR2 is SVGAGI in the germline V gene. The V segment lost 5 bases and the J segment 3 bases; nucleotides outside the gene matches: 8. The CDR3 spans 15 residues. The CDR3 here is CASSPPGRRTDTQYF. CDR3 bases: TGTGCCAGCAGTCCCCCCGGGAGGAGAACAGATACGCAGTATTTT.

J is TRBJ2-3 and V is TRBV28, with 7 nucleotides matching TRBD2. V shed 3 bases, J shed 2 bases, and the junction held 5 bases outside the gene matches. The germline CDR1 and CDR2 sequences are MDHEN and SYDVKM. CDR3 length: 15 amino acids. The CDR3 is CASSFLRETTDTQYF. In DNA form, the CDR3 reads TGTGCCAGCAGTTTTTTGCGGGAGACCACAGATACGCAGTATTTT.

J is TRBJ2-1 and V is TRBV19; a weak D match, TRBD2 (6 bases). V was shortened by 3 bases and J by 7 bases, with 13 bases between the two germline ends. Germline V gene data show CDR1 as LNHDA and CDR2 as SQIVND (reference sequence). This CDR3 comprises 14 residues. The CDR3 DNA is TGTGCCAGTAGTATGGGTGGGGCGGGGAATGAGCAGTTCTTC. It specifies CASSMGGAGNEQFF.

This rearrangement joins TRBV4-1 to TRBJ2-3; tentatively, D is TRBD2 (6 bases). In germline, CDR1 is MGHRA, CDR2 YSYEKL. There are 16 residues in the CDR3. V lost 1 base, J lost 3 bases, and 14 bases lay in between. The CDR3 is CASSQVGEVRTDTQYF. The CDR3 nucleotides read TGCGCCAGCAGCCAAGTGGGGGAGGTTAGAACAGATACGCAGTATTTT.

The rearrangement links TRBV19 to TRBJ2-1; TRBD1 might be the D (6 bases). The CDR3 length is 16 residues. The germline gives CDR1 LNHDA, CDR2 SQIVND (reference sequence). The V end lost 4 bases, the J end lost 9 bases, and 22 bases lay between the germline ends. The CDR3 coding sequence is TGTGCCAGTAGTACCCGTACAGGGTCATCGTGGTCTGAGCAGTTCTTC. Amino acids: CASSTRTGSSWSEQFF.

The V and J genes are TRBV5-5 and TRBJ1-2; 9 bases align to TRBD1. This CDR3 spans 14 amino acids. Germline CDR1 is SGHKS and CDR2 is YYEKEE (reference sequence). With 2 bases clipped from V and 3 bases from J, the junction kept 2 bases outside the gene matches. The CDR3 nucleotides are TGTGCCAGCAGCTTTGGGGACAGGGACTATGGCTACACCTTC. It specifies CASSFGDRDYGYTF.

The chain uses TRBV28 and TRBJ2-2; D perhaps matches TRBD1 (6 bases). The CDR3 is made up of 17 amino acids. Germline V lookup: CDR1 MDHEN, CDR2 SYDVKM. V lost 7 bases to trimming and J lost 7 bases, with 25 bases between them. For the CDR3, the DNA is TGTGCCAGCAACCCCCCGGGCAGGGGTCGATTTGGCGGGGAGCTGTTTTTT. It is translated as CASNPPGRGRFGGELFF.

This chain joins TRBV7-2 and TRBJ2-7, with D tentatively TRBD1 (5 bases). The CDR3 length is 12 residues. Trimming took 5 bases from V and 10 from J, leaving 15 bases between them. From germline, CDR1 is SGHTA and CDR2 FQGNSA. CDR3 protein: CASSQGVGEQYF. CDR3 coding DNA: TGTGCCAGCAGCCAAGGGGTAGGGGAACAGTACTTC.